This T cell receptor beta chain appears in the sequencing data of a study of T-cell reconstitution after alpha-beta-depleted transplantation in children. V was pared by 3 bases and J by 4 bases, with 7 bases between. Germline CDR1 and CDR2: DFQATT and SNEGSKA (reference sequence). The CDR3 is 12 amino acids. Findings of the study overall: Newly generated T cells supplied most T-cell counts and diversity one year post-transplant. The origin of alpha-beta T cells about two months after transplant was reportedly several hundred expanded graft clones. Surviving thymic progenitors and recipient T cells were the source of high TCRbeta diversity at day 60 in some patients.

Preparation of the TCRbeta library involved a method that used unique molecular identifiers. One entry per CDR3 protein results from TCRdb running MiXCR on the PCR reads. The table has roughly 70,000 distinct CDR3 sequences, roughly 4.9% seen once. This clonotype has a count of ten or more. Its specificity is unknown. V and J are TRBV20-1 and TRBJ2-1; D is uncertain. The sample consisted of PBMCs, mostly from graft donor cells, taken 180 days after TCRalphabeta/CD19-depleted stem cell transplant. The sequence derives from a boy under two years old who had a stem cell transplant for acute myeloid leukemia, so the T cells may come from the graft donor. The CDR3 protein is CSASRSYNEQFF. The CDR3 DNA reads as TGCAGTGCTAGTCGGAGTTACAATGAGCAGTTCTTC.